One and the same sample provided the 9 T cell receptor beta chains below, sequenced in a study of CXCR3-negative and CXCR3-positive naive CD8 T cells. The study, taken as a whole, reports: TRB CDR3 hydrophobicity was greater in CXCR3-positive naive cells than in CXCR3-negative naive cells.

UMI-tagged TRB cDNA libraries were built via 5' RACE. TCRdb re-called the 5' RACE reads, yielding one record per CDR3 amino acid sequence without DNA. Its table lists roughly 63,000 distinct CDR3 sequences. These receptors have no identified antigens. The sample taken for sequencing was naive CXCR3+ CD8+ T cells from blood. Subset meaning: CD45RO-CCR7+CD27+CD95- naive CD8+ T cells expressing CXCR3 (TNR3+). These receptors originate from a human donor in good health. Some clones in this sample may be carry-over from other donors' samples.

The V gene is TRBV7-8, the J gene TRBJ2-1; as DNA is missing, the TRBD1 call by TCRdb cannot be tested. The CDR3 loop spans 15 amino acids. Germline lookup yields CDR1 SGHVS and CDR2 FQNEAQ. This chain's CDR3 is CASSYGTGGWDEQFF.

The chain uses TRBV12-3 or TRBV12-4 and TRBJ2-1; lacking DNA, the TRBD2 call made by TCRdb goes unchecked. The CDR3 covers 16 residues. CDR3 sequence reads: CASSFSFRGGANEQFF.

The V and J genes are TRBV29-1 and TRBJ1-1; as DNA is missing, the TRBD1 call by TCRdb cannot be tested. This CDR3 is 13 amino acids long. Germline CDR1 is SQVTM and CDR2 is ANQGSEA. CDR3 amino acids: CSVQGQGRTEAFF.

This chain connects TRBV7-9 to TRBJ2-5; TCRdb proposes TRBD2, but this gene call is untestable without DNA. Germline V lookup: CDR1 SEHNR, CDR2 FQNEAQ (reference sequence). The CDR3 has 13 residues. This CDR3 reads CASSPSGQETQYF.

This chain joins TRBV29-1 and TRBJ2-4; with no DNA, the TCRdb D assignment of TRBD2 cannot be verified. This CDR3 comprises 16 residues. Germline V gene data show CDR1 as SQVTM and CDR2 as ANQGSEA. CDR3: CSSADLASGRIGIQYF.

CDR3 loop: CASSRGRASNQPQHF. V gene TRBV23-1 combines with J gene TRBJ1-5. TRBV23-1 is an ORF; its function is uncertain. The length of the CDR3 is 15 residues.

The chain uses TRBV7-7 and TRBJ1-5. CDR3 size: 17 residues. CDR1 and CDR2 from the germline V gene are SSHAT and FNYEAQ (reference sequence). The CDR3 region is CASTKSATQLNDQPQHF.

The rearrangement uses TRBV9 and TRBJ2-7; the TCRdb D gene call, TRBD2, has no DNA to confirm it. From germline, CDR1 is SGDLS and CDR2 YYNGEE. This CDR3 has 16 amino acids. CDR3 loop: CASSVFDEGTHYEQYF.

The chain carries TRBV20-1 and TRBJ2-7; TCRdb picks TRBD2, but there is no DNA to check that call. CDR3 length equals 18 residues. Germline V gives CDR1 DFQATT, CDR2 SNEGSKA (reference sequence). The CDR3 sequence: CSARDSGTSGSFSYEQYF.